The 27 T cell receptor beta chains in this list originate from one sample, sequenced in a study of T cells in women clearing cervical HPV infection. Libraries were prepared by immunoSEQ multiplex PCR; TCRdb keeps only in-frame clonotypes and omits some of them. The sample data list roughly 15,000 clones. The sample taken for sequencing was blood buffy coat. Source of these receptors: a woman between 18 and 70 years old with a cervical HPV16 infection that either progressed to CIN3+ or cleared (not recorded which).

Concerning this clone itself: The read is 3 residues too short to cover the CDR3 end, so that end is filled in from the germline J gene. The chain combines TRBV6-2 or TRBV6-3 with TRBJ2-7; TRBD2 is a possible D gene (6 bases). This CDR3 region has 16 residues. Trimming cost V 1 base and J 4 bases, with 17 bases left between them. CDR1 is MNHEY, CDR2 SVGEGT, per germline. Incomplete CDR3 DNA: TGTGCCAGCAGTTACTTTTGGACTGGCGGGACTTACGAG. This codes for CASSYFWTGGTYE. The full CDR3 is CASSYFWTGGTYEQYF.

Concerning this clone itself: From the germline J gene comes the end of the CDR3, since the read stops 3 residues before it. The chain combines TRBV3-1 (or the pseudogene TRBV3-2) with TRBJ2-3, with 7 bases that match TRBD2. The germline V gene encodes CDR1 LGHDT and CDR2 YNNKEL (reference sequence). Unmatched junction bases numbered 8, after V lost 2 bases and J lost 0 bases. This CDR3 contains 17 residues. CDR3 residues: CASSQTGTIFSTDTQYF. Incomplete CDR3 DNA: TGTGCCAGCAGCCAAACCGGGACTATATTTAGCACAGATACG.

For this clone: The sequenced fragment ends 3 residues before the CDR3 boundary, so the rest is inferred from the germline J gene. The chain carries TRBV7-2 and TRBJ1-5; D unresolved. From germline, CDR1 is SGHTA and CDR2 FQGNSA. The length of the CDR3 is 13 residues. V was clipped by 1 base and J by 4 bases, with 5 bases between them. The CDR3 reads CASSLVQNQPQHF. The sequenced part of the CDR3 DNA is TGTGCCAGCAGCTTAGTACAGAATCAGCCC.

Concerning this clone: The missing CDR3 end, 3 residues past where the read stops, is filled in from the germline J gene. The chain employs TRBV7-7 and TRBJ1-1; D may be TRBD1 (6 bases). Between the trimmed V and J ends, which lost 5 bases and 2 bases, there was a span of 12 bases. In germline, CDR1 is SSHAT, CDR2 FNYEAQ (reference sequence). The CDR3 loop spans 14 amino acids. The part of the CDR3 DNA that was read is TGTGCCAGCAGCCTACTGACAGGTAACACTGAA. Residues: CASSLLTGNTE. The full CDR3 is CASSLLTGNTEAFF.

In regard to this clone: With the read ending 3 residues before the CDR3 end, the germline J gene is used to fill in that end. This chain joins TRBV18 and TRBJ2-5; 7 nucleotides line up with TRBD2. The germline gives CDR1 KGHSH, CDR2 LQKENI. V lost 3 bases, J lost 0 bases, and 16 bases stayed unmatched. This CDR3 has 19 amino acids. The CDR3 reads CASSPRTSVGNRYQETQYF. Partial CDR3 DNA: TGTGCCAGCTCACCCCGGACTAGTGTGGGGAATAGGTACCAAGAGACC.

Details on this clone: The sequence runs out 3 residues before the end of the CDR3; the remainder is reconstructed from the germline J gene. This chain joins TRBV6-2 or TRBV6-3 and TRBJ2-7; TRBD2 agrees at 12 bases. J gave up 5 bases and V 4 bases, and 3 bases lay outside the gene matches. CDR3 length: 14 amino acids. Germline V CDR1 and CDR2: MNHEY, SVGEGT. The CDR3 reads CASSSSGGADEQYF. The CDR3 DNA, read in part, is TGTGCCAGCAGTTCTAGCGGGGGGGCAGACGAG.

Of note for this clone: Sequencing ends 3 residues short of the CDR3 end; the germline J gene provides the rest. The J gene is TRBJ1-1, the V gene TRBV18; 9 positions agree with TRBD1. Germline V lookup: CDR1 KGHSH, CDR2 LQKENI. CDR3 size: 13 residues. This chain's CDR3 is CASSPRTGETAFF. The CDR3 bases that were read are TGTGCCAGCTCACCAAGGACAGGGGAGACA.

Points on this clone: The CDR3 end falls 3 residues outside the read, so it is completed with the germline J gene. The rearrangement uses TRBV4-1 and TRBJ2-3; 10 bases line up with TRBD1. CDR1 is MGHRA and CDR2 is YSYEKL in the germline V gene. The CDR3 consists of 16 residues. CDR3 amino acids: CASSQPRGTGEETQYF. The sequenced CDR3 bases are TGCGCCAGCAGCCAACCCCGGGGGACAGGGGAGGAGACG.

For this clone: The read gets to within 3 residues of the CDR3 end, and the germline J gene fills in the rest. This chain connects TRBV7-8 to TRBJ2-2, with D possibly matching TRBD1 (6 bases). The germline V and J ends were trimmed by 3 bases and 1 base, with 12 bases remaining between them. The CDR3 covers 16 residues. Looked up from germline, CDR1 is SGHVS and CDR2 is FQNEAQ. The part of the CDR3 DNA that was read is TGTGCCAGCAGCTTTCAGAGGGGGTGGAACACCGGGGAG. Its translation: CASSFQRGWNTGE. The full CDR3 protein is CASSFQRGWNTGELFF.

A note on this clone: The CDR3 extends 3 residues past the end of the read, so its final part is completed from the germline J gene. The genes are TRBV7-2 and TRBJ2-7; D may be TRBD1 (6 bases). V was trimmed by 3 bases and J by 1 base, leaving 10 bases between them. The CDR3 is made up of 14 amino acids. CDR1 is SGHTA, CDR2 FQGNSA, per germline. The CDR3 is CASSFSQGSYEQYF. CDR3 DNA (partial): TGTGCCAGCAGCTTTTCCCAGGGGTCCTACGAG. Combining the CDR3 with reference TRBV7-2 and TRBJ2-7 gives the whole variable domain GAGVSQSPSNKVTEKGKDVELRCDPISGHTALYWYRQSLGQGLEFLIYFQGNSAPDKSGLPSDRFSAERTGGSVSTLTIQRTQQEDSAVYLCASSFSQGSYEQYFGPGTRLTVT.

Considering frequency, this clone is medium-sized. CDR3 DNA (partial): TGTGCCAGCTCACCACCCCCACTTACCACCGGGGAG. The encoded protein is CASSPPPLTTGE. The whole CDR3 region reads CASSPPPLTTGELFF. J is TRBJ2-2 and V is TRBV18; D remains unclear. The DNA ends 3 residues before the CDR3 does, and the rest of the CDR3 is filled in from the germline J gene. V was clipped by 0 bases and J by 4 bases, with 9 bases between them. The CDR3 is 15 residues long. Germline values: CDR1 KGHSH, CDR2 LQKENI.

Comment on this clone: The read falls 3 residues short of the CDR3 end, and the missing part is taken from the germline J gene. The chain joins TRBV5-1 to TRBJ2-3, with TRBD2 matching over 9 bases. CDR1 and CDR2 from the germline V gene are SGHRS and YFSETQ. The CDR3 spans 13 residues. This chain's CDR3 is CASSLVGTSTQYF. CDR3 bases read: TGCGCCAGCAGCTTGGTTGGGACTAGCACG.

Regarding this clone: The sequenced fragment ends 3 residues before the CDR3 boundary, so the rest is inferred from the germline J gene. The chain recombines TRBV20-1 with TRBJ1-6; 7 positions match TRBD1. The J segment lost 5 bases and the V segment lost 3 bases, leaving 13 bases of the junction unmatched. Germline CDR1 reads DFQATT; CDR2 reads SNEGSKA (reference sequence). The CDR3 is 17 residues long. This chain's CDR3 is CSASTQHRQGDNSPLHF. Incomplete CDR3 DNA: TGCAGTGCTAGTACCCAACACCGACAGGGAGATAATTCACCC.

Points on this clone: The read comes to an end 3 residues before the CDR3 does, leaving the germline J gene to fill in the end. This rearrangement joins TRBV2 to TRBJ2-3, with 8 bases identical to TRBD1. Trimming at V came to 4 bases and at J to 5 bases, leaving 2 bases not matched to a gene. CDR1 SNHLY and CDR2 FYNNEI come from the germline V gene. The CDR3 totals 13 residues. CDR3 DNA, as far as it was read: TGTGCCAGCAGTGGCACAGGGGGAGATACG. Protein sequence: CASSGTGGDT. The CDR3 in full is CASSGTGGDTQYF.

On this clone itself: Read data end 3 residues before the CDR3 end; the end is taken from the germline J gene. The J gene is TRBJ2-3, the V gene TRBV2; TRBD1 or TRBD2 may be the D gene (5 bases each). The germline CDR1 and CDR2 sequences are SNHLY and FYNNEI. CDR3 length: 15 amino acids. The covered CDR3 bases are TGTGCCAGCACTAGATCCGAGGGGAGCAATCAGCCG. Translated, it gives CASTRSEGSNQP. The CDR3 reads in full as CASTRSEGSNQPQYF. Variable domain in full (rest from reference TRBV2 and TRBJ2-3): EPEVTQTPSHQVTQMGQEVILRCVPISNHLYFYWYRQILGQKVEFLVSFYNNEISEKSEIFDDQFSVERPDGSNFTLKIRSTKLEDSAMYFCASTRSEGSNQPQYFGPGTRLTVL.

Comment on this clone: The observed sequence ends 3 residues before the CDR3 terminus, with the missing tail filled in from the germline J gene. V is TRBV11-3 and J is TRBJ2-1, with D hard to call. CDR3 length: 11 amino acids. Trimming took 5 bases from V and 8 from J, leaving 7 bases between them. Germline V gene lookup returns CDR1 SGHNT and CDR2 YENEEA. The sequenced part of the CDR3 DNA is TGTGCCAGCAGCAGGAGCGATGAG. Protein product: CASSRSDE. The full CDR3 is CASSRSDEQFF.

Concerning this clone: Sequencing ends 3 residues short of the CDR3 end; the germline J gene provides the rest. The rearrangement joins TRBV10-3 to TRBJ2-3; weak D call: TRBD2 (6 bases). Germline V lookup: CDR1 ENHRY, CDR2 SYGVKD. There are 15 residues in the CDR3. The CDR3 bases that were read are TGTGCCATCAGTCCGGACTCGGGAGTTGATCAGCCG. Amino acids: CAISPDSGVDQP. The whole CDR3 protein reads CAISPDSGVDQPQYF.

Points on this clone: The read halts 3 residues ahead of the CDR3 end, with the missing end drawn from the germline J gene. The genes are TRBV11-3 and TRBJ2-3; 7 bases are shared with TRBD2. The ends lost 5 bases at V and 2 bases at J; junction bases unmatched: 7. The V gene's germline CDR1 is SGHNT and CDR2 YENEEA. CDR3 length: 15 amino acids. CDR3 protein: CASSLRGTSTDTQYF. The sequenced CDR3 bases are TGTGCCAGCAGCCTGCGGGGGACTTCCACAGATACG.

On this clone itself: The read ends 3 residues early relative to the CDR3; the germline J gene fills the gap. This sequence joins TRBV7-8 and TRBJ1-1; TRBD1 agrees at 9 bases. This CDR3 has 13 residues. V lost 5 bases, J lost 4 bases, and 2 bases stayed unmatched. Per germline, CDR1 SGHVS and CDR2 FQNEAQ. The CDR3 spells CASSQTGGTEAFF. CDR3 bases read: TGTGCCAGCAGCCAGACAGGGGGCACTGAA.

On this clone: The missing CDR3 end, 3 residues past where the read stops, is filled in from the germline J gene. The chain combines TRBV6-2 or TRBV6-3 with TRBJ2-3; perhaps TRBD1 as D (6 bases). This CDR3 comprises 14 residues. Germline lookup yields CDR1 MNHEY and CDR2 SVGEGT. The CDR3 sequence is CASSYGTGKETQYF. Incomplete CDR3 DNA: TGTGCCAGCAGTTATGGTACAGGGAAAGAGACG.

In the case of this clone: From the germline J gene comes the end of the CDR3, since the read stops 3 residues before it. The chain has TRBV19 and TRBJ2-7, with TRBD1 matching 7 bases. This CDR3 has 12 amino acids. Germline V gives CDR1 LNHDA, CDR2 SQIVND (reference sequence). The J segment lost 4 bases and the V segment lost 10 bases, leaving 7 bases of the junction unmatched. CDR3 loop: CATRQGSYEQYF. The CDR3 DNA, read in part, is TGTGCCACCCGACAGGGTTCGTACGAG.

Details on this clone: The sequenced fragment ends 3 residues before the CDR3 boundary, so the rest is inferred from the germline J gene. V is TRBV11-1 and J is TRBJ2-7; 11 bases align to TRBD2. CDR3 length: 15 residues. The germline gives CDR1 SGHAT, CDR2 FQDESV (reference sequence). The V segment lost 2 bases and the J segment 6 bases; nucleotides outside the gene matches: 6. The CDR3 bases that were read are TGTGCCAGCAGCTTATCACTAGCGGGAGTCAGCGAG. This encodes CASSLSLAGVSE. The whole CDR3 protein reads CASSLSLAGVSEQYF.

About this clone itself: The read ends 3 residues shy of where the CDR3 ends; the end is completed using the germline J gene. J is TRBJ2-3 and V is TRBV6-2 or TRBV6-3, with 8 nucleotides matching TRBD1. The CDR3 covers 17 residues. Germline V gene lookup returns CDR1 MNHEY and CDR2 SVGEGT. CDR3: CASRPSTGAAGNQPQYF. Partial CDR3 DNA: TGTGCCAGCAGGCCATCGACAGGGGCGGCAGGCAATCAGCCG.

Remarks on this clone: The read gets to within 3 residues of the CDR3 end, and the germline J gene fills in the rest. J is TRBJ2-4 and V is TRBV7-8, with TRBD2 as a possible D gene (5 bases). The CDR3 runs to 11 residues. CDR1 is SGHVS, CDR2 FQNEAQ, per germline. CDR3 DNA (partial): TGTGCCATCGCGGAGGTGGAGACT. It yields the protein CAIAEVET. The whole CDR3 sequence reads CAIAEVETQYF.

In the case of this clone: The sequence runs out 3 residues before the end of the CDR3; the remainder is reconstructed from the germline J gene. The chain carries TRBV10-3 and TRBJ1-4; D gene unclear. The CDR3 runs to 18 residues. CDR1 and CDR2 (germline): ENHRY, SYGVKD. The CDR3 bases that were read are TGTGCCATCAGTGAGTCGCGGGGAGGCCAAGCGAGGAATTCACCA. This translates into CAISESRGGQARNSP. The CDR3 in its entirety is CAISESRGGQARNSPLFF.

About this clone itself: The read gets to within 3 residues of the CDR3 end, and the germline J gene fills in the rest. The chain combines TRBV5-1 with TRBJ2-4; TRBD2 aligns across 8 bases. Germline-derived CDR1 and CDR2 are SGHRS and YFSETQ. The CDR3 consists of 14 residues. The DNA read from the CDR3 is TGCGCCAGCAAGGACGGGGGGGCCCCAGAGACT. Amino acid sequence: CASKDGGAPET. The full-length CDR3 reads as CASKDGGAPETQYF.

The DNA read from the CDR3 is TGTGCCAGTAGTTGGGGCGCAGATAGCAATCAGCCC. It specifies CASSWGADSNQP. The CDR3, in full, reads CASSWGADSNQPQHF. The rearrangement joins TRBV19 to TRBJ1-5; D perhaps matches TRBD1 (5 bases). The read finishes 3 residues shy of the CDR3 end, and the germline J gene is used to complete it. The CDR3 runs to 15 residues. Germline V lookup: CDR1 LNHDA, CDR2 SQIVND (reference sequence). V lost 5 bases and J lost 0, with 11 bases in between.